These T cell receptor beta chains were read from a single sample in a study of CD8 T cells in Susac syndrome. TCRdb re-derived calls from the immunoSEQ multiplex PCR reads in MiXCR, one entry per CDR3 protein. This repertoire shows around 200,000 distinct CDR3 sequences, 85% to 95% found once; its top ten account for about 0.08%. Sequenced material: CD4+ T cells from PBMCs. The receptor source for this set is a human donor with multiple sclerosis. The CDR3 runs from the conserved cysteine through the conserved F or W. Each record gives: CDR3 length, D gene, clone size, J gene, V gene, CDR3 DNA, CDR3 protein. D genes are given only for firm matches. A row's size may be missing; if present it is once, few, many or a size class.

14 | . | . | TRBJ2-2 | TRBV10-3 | TGTGCCATCACCGGACCGGCGAACACCGGGGAGCTGTTTTTT | CAITGPANTGELFF
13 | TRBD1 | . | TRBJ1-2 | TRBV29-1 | TGCAGCGCCGTTACAGGGGGCGTTTTCGGCTACACCTTC | CSAVTGGVFGYTF
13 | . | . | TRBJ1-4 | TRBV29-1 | TGCAGCGCTCTAGGACCATCAGATGAAAAACTGTTTTTT | CSALGPSDEKLFF
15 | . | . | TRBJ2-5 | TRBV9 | TGTGCCAGCAGCGTAGCGTCGGGGATCCAAGAGACCCAGTACTTC | CASSVASGIQETQYF
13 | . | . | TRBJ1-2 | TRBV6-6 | TGTGCCAGCCTTCCCGGACTTGCTTATGGCTACACCTTC | CASLPGLAYGYTF
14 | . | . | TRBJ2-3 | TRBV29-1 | TGCAGCGTTTTCCTGGGGGCCAGCACAGATACGCAGTATTTT | CSVFLGASTDTQYF
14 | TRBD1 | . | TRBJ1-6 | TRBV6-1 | TGTGCCAGCAGTACCGGGACAGGGATTCCACCCCTCCACTTT | CASSTGTGIPPLHF
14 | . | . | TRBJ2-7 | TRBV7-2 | TGTGCCAGCAGCTTTGCAGGAAGCTCCTACGAGCAGTACTTC | CASSFAGSSYEQYF
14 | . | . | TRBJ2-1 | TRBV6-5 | TGTGCCGCCTCGTTGGGGGCTAACTACAATGAGCAGTTCTTC | CAASLGANYNEQFF
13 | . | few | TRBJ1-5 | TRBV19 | TGTGCCAGTAGTTTGGATAGAAATCAGCCCCAGCATTTT | CASSLDRNQPQHF
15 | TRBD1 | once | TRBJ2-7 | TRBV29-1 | TGCAGCGTTGAAGTTCCTACAGGGGGCCTGTACGAGCAGTACTTC | CSVEVPTGGLYEQYF
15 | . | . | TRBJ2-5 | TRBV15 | TGTGCCACCAGCAGGCCCGGGACACTTCAAGAGACCCAGTACTTC | CATSRPGTLQETQYF
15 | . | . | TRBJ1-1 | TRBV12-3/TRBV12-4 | TGTGCCAGCCTTCTAATAGGGGGGCAAGACACTGAAGCTTTCTTT | CASLLIGGQDTEAFF
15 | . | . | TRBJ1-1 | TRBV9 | TGTGCCAGCAGCTTACACAGCGAGGGGAACACTGAAGCTTTCTTT | CASSLHSEGNTEAFF
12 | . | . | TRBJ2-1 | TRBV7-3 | TGTGCCAGCAGCCTCTTTAGTAGTGAGCAGTTCTTC | CASSLFSSEQFF
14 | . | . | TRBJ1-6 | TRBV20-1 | TGCAGTGCTACCTCGGGAGGGGCCAATTCACCCCTCCACTTT | CSATSGGANSPLHF
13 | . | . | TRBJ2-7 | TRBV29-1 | TGCAGCGTTGTCGCGGGGGCAAAATACGAGCAGTACTTC | CSVVAGAKYEQYF
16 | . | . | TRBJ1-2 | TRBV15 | TGTGCCACCAGCAACTTACCGGGACACACTATCTATGGCTACACCTTC | CATSNLPGHTIYGYTF
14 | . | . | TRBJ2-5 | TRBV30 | TGTGCCTGGAGTCTGGGGGCCATCCAAGAGACCCAGTACTTC | CAWSLGAIQETQYF
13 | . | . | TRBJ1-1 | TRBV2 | TGTGCCAGCAGTGCGAACAGGCCCACTGAAGCTTTCTTT | CASSANRPTEAFF
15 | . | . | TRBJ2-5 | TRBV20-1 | TGCAGTGTCCAAGGAGGGGAGCTGGTTGGAGAGACCCAGTACTTC | CSVQGGELVGETQYF
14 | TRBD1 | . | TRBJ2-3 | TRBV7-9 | TGTGCCAGCAGCAAGGGGACAGTAACAGATACGCAGTATTTT | CASSKGTVTDTQYF
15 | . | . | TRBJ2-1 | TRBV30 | TGTGCCTGGAGTGTAGGGACTCGAAGCTACAATGAGCAGTTCTTC | CAWSVGTRSYNEQFF
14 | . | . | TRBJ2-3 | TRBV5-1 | TGCGCCAGCAGACCCGAGGGGGACACAGATACGCAGTATTTT | CASRPEGDTDTQYF